This T cell receptor (beta chain) was recorded in a study of T-cell reconstitution after alpha-beta-depleted transplantation in children. This clonotype was picked up many times. The CDR3 has 13 amino acids. Germline V gene sequence: CDR1 DFQATT, CDR2 SNEGSKA (reference sequence). V gave up 6 bases and J gave up 7 bases; unmatched junction bases: 8. Preparation of the TCRbeta library involved a method that used unique molecular identifiers. TCRdb reprocessed the PCR reads with MiXCR, giving one entry per CDR3 protein. Here the sample spans about 70,000 distinct CDR3 sequences, roughly 11% being singletons.

This specimen was PBMCs, taken before TCRalphabeta/CD19-depleted stem cell transplant. This sequence joins TRBV20-1 and TRBJ2-1; 8 bases fit TRBD1. The TCR sequence derives from a boy aged 10-17 years with acute myeloid leukemia, due to receive a stem cell transplant. CDR3 loop: CSARDRHRNEQFF. The CDR3 DNA is TGCAGTGCCAGGGACAGGCATCGGAATGAGCAGTTCTTC.